What follows are 22 T cell receptor beta chains derived from one specimen sequenced in a study of spatial heterogeneity in lung cancer. A single record per CDR3 protein comes from TCRdb applying MiXCR to the 5' RACE reads. The sample holds tens of thousands of distinct CDR3 sequences, less than 15% seen once. Regarding time point: sample taken at primary tumor resection. The input material, whole RNA from tumor, nontumor lung or frozen PBMC, was sequenced unsorted. The sequences come from PBMCs, collected at surgery. The receptors come from a male donor with early-stage non-small cell lung cancer.

V usage is TRBV24-1 and J usage is TRBJ2-2; D call uncertain. The CDR3 is 15 residues long. Trimming stripped 9 bases from V and 0 bases from J, with 13 bases between. From germline, CDR1 is KGHDR and CDR2 SFDVKD. This CDR3 reads CATSSANANTGELFF. The CDR3 DNA is TGTGCCACCTCTTCGGCAAACGCGAACACCGGGGAGCTGTTTTTT.

Written as DNA, the CDR3 is TGCGCCAGCAGCGGACAGGGTGTTTGGTATGGCTACACCTTC. Its protein is CASSGQGVWYGYTF. The chain uses TRBV5-1 and TRBJ1-2, with 8 bases that match TRBD1. The CDR3 has 14 amino acids. V was clipped by 4 bases and J by 5 bases; unmatched bases: 7. Germline CDR1 SGHRS, CDR2 YFSETQ.

In this sample, this clonotype turned up many times. The chain has TRBV5-1 and TRBJ2-5; TRBD2 matches at 8 bases. CDR1 and CDR2 (germline): SGHRS, YFSETQ. The CDR3 has 14 residues. Trimming at V came to 2 bases and at J to 2 bases, leaving 2 bases not matched to a gene. The CDR3 is CASSFSGGQETQYF. The CDR3 bases are TGCGCCAGCAGCTTCTCGGGGGGGCAAGAGACCCAGTACTTC.

This clonotype was seen only a few times. The V call is TRBV28, the J call TRBJ2-7; no reliable D call. This CDR3 spans 14 amino acids. Germline values: CDR1 MDHEN, CDR2 SYDVKM. V dropped 5 bases and J dropped 2 bases, with 13 bases sitting between them. The CDR3 sequence: CASSRAGSTYEQYF. For the CDR3, the DNA is TGTGCCAGCAGTCGCGCCGGTAGCACCTACGAGCAGTACTTC.

V usage is TRBV5-1 and J usage is TRBJ2-7; D ambiguous. This CDR3 has 17 amino acids. V lost 4 bases and J lost 5, with 25 bases in between. Germline V gene data show CDR1 as SGHRS and CDR2 as YFSETQ. For the CDR3, the DNA is TGCGCCAGCAGCCCCAAGGTACAGACACCCGCCCGCAACGAGCAGTACTTC. Its translation is CASSPKVQTPARNEQYF.

This clonotype has only a few counts. This chain connects TRBV20-1 to TRBJ1-5, with D perhaps matching TRBD1 (5 bases). Trimming removed 4 bases from V and 3 bases from J, with 16 bases in between. The CDR3 length is 15 residues. From germline, CDR1 is DFQATT and CDR2 SNEGSKA (reference sequence). As DNA, the CDR3 is TGCAGTGCTACCTTACGGGGGAGGGACAATCAGCCCCAGCATTTT. It is translated as CSATLRGRDNQPQHF.

Only a few counts were recorded for this clonotype. This rearrangement joins TRBV25-1 to TRBJ2-1; TRBD2 is a possible D gene (6 bases). The V and J ends lost 6 bases and 0 bases respectively, with 15 bases between them. This CDR3 has 16 amino acids. Germline assignment: CDR1 MGHDK and CDR2 SYGVNS. Here the CDR3 DNA reads TGTGCCAGCAGCCGGGGACTCTCTAGCTCCTACAATGAGCAGTTCTTC. It specifies CASSRGLSSSYNEQFF.

At least ten counts were recorded for this clonotype. J is TRBJ2-7 and V is TRBV20-1; the match to TRBD2 covers 7 bases. Losses at the gene ends were 5 bases for V and 6 bases for J; bases not matched to a gene: 10. Per germline, CDR1 DFQATT and CDR2 SNEGSKA (reference sequence). The CDR3 extends over 13 amino acids. The CDR3 DNA reads as TGCAGTGCTCCTTCGGCGGGGGTTGTCGAGCAGTACTTC. It yields the protein CSAPSAGVVEQYF.

The V call is TRBV18, the J call TRBJ2-5; TRBD2 aligns across 8 bases. Germline trimming cut 3 bases from V and 4 bases from J; bases unmatched to any gene: 10. Germline-derived CDR1 and CDR2 are KGHSH and LQKENI. The CDR3 runs 16 residues. CDR3 amino acids: CASSPRTREGRETQYF. The CDR3 DNA reads TGTGCCAGCTCACCCCGGACACGGGAGGGCCGAGAGACCCAGTACTTC.

The chain carries TRBV11-3 and TRBJ1-1; D not certain. The CDR3 is 13 amino acids. V was clipped by 4 bases and J by 7 bases, with 13 bases between them. CDR1 is SGHNT, CDR2 YENEEA, per germline. CDR3 sequence (DNA): TGTGCCAGCAGCTCCGAGACCGGGGTTGAAGCTTTCTTT. Translated, it gives CASSSETGVEAFF.

The chain joins TRBV10-3 to TRBJ1-5, with D possibly matching TRBD1 (6 bases). Trimming pared 0 bases from V and 7 bases from J, leaving 10 bases between. This CDR3 spans 14 amino acids. From germline, CDR1 is ENHRY and CDR2 SYGVKD. The CDR3 coding sequence is TGTGCCATCAGTGAGTCGGGAGGGGGGCAGCCCCAGCATTTT. Translation: CAISESGGGQPQHF.

Details on this clonotype: The junction and the germline gene differ at one end; a read error may be behind it. The chain joins TRBV29-1 to TRBJ2-1; TRBD1 aligns across 8 bases. The CDR3 runs 17 residues. The germline V gene encodes CDR1 SQVTM and CDR2 ANQGSEA. Written as DNA, the CDR3 is TGCAGCGTTTTTTCTTCTAGGACAGGGCCCTTTTTCAATGAGCAGTCCTTC. Protein product: CSVFSSRTGPFFNEQSF.

V usage is TRBV5-1 and J usage is TRBJ1-1; maybe TRBD1 (6 bases). Per germline, CDR1 SGHRS and CDR2 YFSETQ. The CDR3 consists of 15 residues. V lost 8 bases and J 4 bases, leaving 21 bases between the germline ends. CDR3 coding DNA: TGCGCCAGTACCCACAACCAGGGGAAGAGCACTGAAGCTTTCTTT. It codes for CASTHNQGKSTEAFF.

This clonotype was seen a handful of times. This chain joins TRBV12-3 or TRBV12-4 and TRBJ1-5; no firm D call. This CDR3 is 15 amino acids long. The V and J ends lost 5 bases and 3 bases respectively, with 14 bases between them. The CDR3, as DNA: TGTGCCAGCAGTACCGGGATGGGGATCAATCAGCCCCAGCATTTT. Amino acid sequence: CASSTGMGINQPQHF.

This clonotype was seen only a few times. The V and J genes are TRBV5-6 and TRBJ1-4, with D unresolved. The CDR3 is 15 residues long. Germline V gene lookup returns CDR1 SGHDT and CDR2 YYEEEE. V was cut by 1 base and J by 3 bases, with 10 bases left in between. CDR3 sequence (DNA): TGTGCCAGCAGCTTGTTTACGGCAGCTAATGAAAAACTGTTTTTT. Translating it yields CASSLFTAANEKLFF.

This clonotype is judged medium-sized. This chain links TRBV11-2 with TRBJ1-1; tentatively, D is TRBD1 (5 bases). CDR1 and CDR2 from the germline V gene are SGHAT and FQNNGV. The CDR3 extends over 11 amino acids. With 4 bases removed from V and 11 bases from J, the gap between germline ends came to 11 bases. The CDR3 spells CASSSGFDAFF. CDR3 coding DNA: TGTGCCAGCAGCTCAGGGTTCGATGCTTTCTTT.

The sample holds many counts of this clonotype. One end of the junction is discordant with germline, which a read error may explain. The V call is TRBV7-2, the J call TRBJ2-3; maybe TRBD2 (5 bases). CDR1 and CDR2 (germline): SGHTA, FQGNSA. This CDR3 is 15 amino acids long. CDR3: CASSPGSASRDTQYF. CDR3 nucleotides: TGTGCCAGCAGCCCGGGGTCGGCTAGCAGAGATACGCAGTATTTT.

This clonotype was counted between two and nine times. The rearrangement uses TRBV11-1 and TRBJ1-1, with unresolved D. Germline assignment: CDR1 SGHAT and CDR2 FQDESV (reference sequence). The CDR3 runs to 16 residues. Trimming cost V 1 base and J 4 bases, with 16 bases left between them. The CDR3 nucleotides read TGTGCCAGCAGCTTAGGGGGAACAAGGCTGGGCACTGAAGCTTTCTTT. Residues: CASSLGGTRLGTEAFF.

This clonotype was seen once. This sequence joins TRBV6-2 or TRBV6-3 and TRBJ1-5, with TRBD1 matching 8 bases. Trimming took 5 bases from V and 0 from J; bases not matched to a gene: 3. The CDR3 extends over 15 amino acids. The germline V gene encodes CDR1 MNHEY and CDR2 SVGEGT. CDR3 amino acids: CASSTDRVSNQPQHF. CDR3 DNA: TGTGCCAGCAGTACGGACAGGGTTAGCAATCAGCCCCAGCATTTT.

This clonotype was recorded at least ten times. J is TRBJ1-5 and V is TRBV20-1, with D possibly TRBD1 on 5 matching bases. The V end was cut by 3 bases, the J end by 2 bases, with 8 bases between. Germline V gene data show CDR1 as DFQATT and CDR2 as SNEGSKA (reference sequence). The length of the CDR3 is 13 residues. The DNA for the CDR3 is TGCAGTGCTAGGGGAGGGGGCAATCAGCCCCAGCATTTT. It is translated as CSARGGGNQPQHF.

The chain combines TRBV5-1 with TRBJ2-5, with 7 positions matching TRBD2. Germline V gene data show CDR1 as SGHRS and CDR2 as YFSETQ. V shed 0 bases, J shed 7 bases, and the junction held 9 bases outside the gene matches. The CDR3 is 15 amino acids. Here the CDR3 reads CASSLEASGGGTQYF. The CDR3 DNA is TGCGCCAGCAGCTTGGAAGCTAGCGGTGGTGGGACCCAGTACTTC.

This chain links TRBV10-2 with TRBJ2-3, with D possibly matching TRBD1 (6 bases). Germline lookup yields CDR1 WSHSY and CDR2 SAAADI. The V end was cut by 3 bases, the J end by 0 bases, with 13 bases between. The CDR3 is 16 residues long. CDR3: CASSDPMQGSTDTQYF. The CDR3 DNA follows: TGCGCCAGCAGTGACCCTATGCAGGGGAGCACAGATACGCAGTATTTT.